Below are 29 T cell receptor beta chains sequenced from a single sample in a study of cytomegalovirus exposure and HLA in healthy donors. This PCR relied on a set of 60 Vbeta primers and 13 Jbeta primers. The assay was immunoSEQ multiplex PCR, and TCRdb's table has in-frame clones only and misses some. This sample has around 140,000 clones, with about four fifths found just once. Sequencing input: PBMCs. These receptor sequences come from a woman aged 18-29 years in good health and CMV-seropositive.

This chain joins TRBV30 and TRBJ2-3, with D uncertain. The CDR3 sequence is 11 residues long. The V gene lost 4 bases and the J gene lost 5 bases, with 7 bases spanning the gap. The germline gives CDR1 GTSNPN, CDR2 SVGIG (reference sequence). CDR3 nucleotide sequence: TGTGCCTGGACCCCCAAAGATACGCAGTATTTT. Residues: CAWTPKDTQYF.

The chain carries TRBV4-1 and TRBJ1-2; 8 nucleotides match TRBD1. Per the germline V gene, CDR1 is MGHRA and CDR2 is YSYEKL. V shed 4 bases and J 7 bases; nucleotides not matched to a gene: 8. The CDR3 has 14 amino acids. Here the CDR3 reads CASSLLDREGGYTF. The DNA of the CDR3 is TGCGCCAGCAGCCTCTTGGACAGGGAAGGTGGCTACACCTTC.

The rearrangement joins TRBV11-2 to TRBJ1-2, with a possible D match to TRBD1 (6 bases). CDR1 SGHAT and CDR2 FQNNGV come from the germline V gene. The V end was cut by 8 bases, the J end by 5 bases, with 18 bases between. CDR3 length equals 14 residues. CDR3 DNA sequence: TGTGCCAGCTCAGGCGGGGGGCAGTATTATGGCTACACCTTC. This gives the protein CASSGGGQYYGYTF.

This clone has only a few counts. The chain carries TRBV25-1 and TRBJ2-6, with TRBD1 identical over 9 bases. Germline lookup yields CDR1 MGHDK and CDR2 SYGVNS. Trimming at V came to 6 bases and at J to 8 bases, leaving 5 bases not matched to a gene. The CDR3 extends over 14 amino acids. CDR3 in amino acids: CASSPGQGTNVLTF. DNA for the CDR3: TGTGCCAGCAGCCCGGGACAGGGCACCAACGTCCTGACTTTC.

The CDR3 DNA sequence: TGTGCCAGCAGTGGGACATCCTCGAACACTGAAGCTTTCTTT. Protein sequence: CASSGTSSNTEAFF. This rearrangement joins TRBV6-5 to TRBJ1-1; D perhaps matches TRBD1 (6 bases). Trimming shortened V by 5 bases and J by 1 base, and 11 bases separated the two germline ends. The CDR3 has 14 residues. The germline CDR1 and CDR2 sequences are MNHEY and SVGAGI.

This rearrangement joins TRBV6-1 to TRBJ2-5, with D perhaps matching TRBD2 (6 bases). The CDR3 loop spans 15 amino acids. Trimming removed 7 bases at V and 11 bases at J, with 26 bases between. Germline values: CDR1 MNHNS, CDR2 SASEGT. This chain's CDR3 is CASNIRRGGRGEQYF. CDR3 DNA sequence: TGTGCCAGCAATATTCGGCGGGGAGGAAGGGGAGAGCAGTACTTC.

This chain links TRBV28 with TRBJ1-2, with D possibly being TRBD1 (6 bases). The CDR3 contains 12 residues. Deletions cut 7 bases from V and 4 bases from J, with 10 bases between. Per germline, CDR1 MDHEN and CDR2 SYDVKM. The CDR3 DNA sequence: TGTGCCAGCAAGGCAGGGGCCTATGGCTACACCTTC. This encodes CASKAGAYGYTF.

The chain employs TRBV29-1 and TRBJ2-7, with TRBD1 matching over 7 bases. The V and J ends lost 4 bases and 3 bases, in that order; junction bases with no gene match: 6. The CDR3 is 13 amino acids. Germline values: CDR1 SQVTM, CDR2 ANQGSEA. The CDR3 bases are TGCAGCGTTGCGAGGGGGCGCTTCTACGAGCAGTACTTC. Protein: CSVARGRFYEQYF.

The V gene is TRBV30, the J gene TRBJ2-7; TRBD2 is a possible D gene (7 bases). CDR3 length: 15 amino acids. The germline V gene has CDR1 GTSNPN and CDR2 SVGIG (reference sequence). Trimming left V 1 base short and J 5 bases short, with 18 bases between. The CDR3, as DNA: TGTGCCTGGAGTGGAGGGCCGGGGGGCAGGAACGAGCAGTACTTC. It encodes CAWSGGPGGRNEQYF.

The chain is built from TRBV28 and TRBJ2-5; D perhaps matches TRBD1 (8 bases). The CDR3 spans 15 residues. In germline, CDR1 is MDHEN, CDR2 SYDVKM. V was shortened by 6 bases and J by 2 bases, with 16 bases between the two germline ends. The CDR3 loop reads CASSLTGGGQETQYF. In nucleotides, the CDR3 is TGTGCCAGCAGCTTAACAGGGGGGGGTCAAGAGACCCAGTACTTC. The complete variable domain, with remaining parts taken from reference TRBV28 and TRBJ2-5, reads DVKVTQSSRYLVKRTGEKVFLECVQDMDHENMFWYRQDPGLGLRLIYFSYDVKMKEKGDIPEGYSVSREKKERFSLILESASTNQTSMYLCASSLTGGGQETQYFGPGTRLLVL.

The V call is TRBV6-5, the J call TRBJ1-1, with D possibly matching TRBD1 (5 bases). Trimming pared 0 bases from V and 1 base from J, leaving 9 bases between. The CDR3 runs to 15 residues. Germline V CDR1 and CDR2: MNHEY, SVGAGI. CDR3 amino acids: CASSYSIGENTEAFF. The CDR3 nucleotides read TGTGCCAGCAGTTACTCGATAGGGGAGAACACTGAAGCTTTCTTT.

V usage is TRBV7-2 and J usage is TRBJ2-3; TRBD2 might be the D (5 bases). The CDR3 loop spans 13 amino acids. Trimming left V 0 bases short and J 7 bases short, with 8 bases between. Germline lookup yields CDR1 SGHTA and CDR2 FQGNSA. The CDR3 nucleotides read TGTGCCAGCAGCTTAGCTGTCGGGAATACGCAGTATTTT. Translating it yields CASSLAVGNTQYF. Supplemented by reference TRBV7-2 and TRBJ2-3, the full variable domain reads GAGVSQSPSNKVTEKGKDVELRCDPISGHTALYWYRQSLGQGLEFLIYFQGNSAPDKSGLPSDRFSAERTGGSVSTLTIQRTQQEDSAVYLCASSLAVGNTQYFGPGTRLTVL.

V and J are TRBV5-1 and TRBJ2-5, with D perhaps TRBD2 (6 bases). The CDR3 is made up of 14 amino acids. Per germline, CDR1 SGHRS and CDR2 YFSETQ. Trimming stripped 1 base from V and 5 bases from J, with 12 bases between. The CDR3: CASSLQRGLETQYF. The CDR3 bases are TGCGCCAGCAGCTTGCAAAGGGGACTGGAGACCCAGTACTTC. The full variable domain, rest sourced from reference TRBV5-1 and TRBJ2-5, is KAGVTQTPRYLIKTRGQQVTLSCSPISGHRSVSWYQQTPGQGLQFLFEYFSETQRNKGNFPGRFSGRQFSNSRSEMNVSTLELGDSALYLCASSLQRGLETQYFGPGTRLLVL.

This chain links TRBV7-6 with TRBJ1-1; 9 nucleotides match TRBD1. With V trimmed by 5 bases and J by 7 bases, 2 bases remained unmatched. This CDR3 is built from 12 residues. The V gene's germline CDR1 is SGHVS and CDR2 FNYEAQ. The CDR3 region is CASSGTGYEAFF. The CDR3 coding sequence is TGTGCCAGCAGCGGGACAGGGTATGAAGCTTTCTTT.

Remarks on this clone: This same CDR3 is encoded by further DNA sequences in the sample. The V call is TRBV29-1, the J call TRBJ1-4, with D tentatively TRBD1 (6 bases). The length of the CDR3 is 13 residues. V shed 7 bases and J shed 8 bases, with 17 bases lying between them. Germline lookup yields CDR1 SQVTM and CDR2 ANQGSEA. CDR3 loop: CSATQGSGEKLFF. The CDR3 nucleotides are TGCAGCGCAACACAGGGATCGGGGGAAAAACTGTTTTTT.

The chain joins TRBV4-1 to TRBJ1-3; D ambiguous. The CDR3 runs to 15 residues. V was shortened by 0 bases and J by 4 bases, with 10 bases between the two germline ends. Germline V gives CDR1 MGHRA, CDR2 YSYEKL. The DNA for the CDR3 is TGCGCCAGCAGCCAAGATAAGCTAGGCGGAAACACCATATATTTT. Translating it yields CASSQDKLGGNTIYF.

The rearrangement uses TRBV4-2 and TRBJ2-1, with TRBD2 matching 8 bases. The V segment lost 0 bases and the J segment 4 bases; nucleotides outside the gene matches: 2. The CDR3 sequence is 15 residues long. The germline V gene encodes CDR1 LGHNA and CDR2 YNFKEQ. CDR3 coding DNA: TGTGCCAGCAGCCAAGACGGACTAGCTTACAATGAGCAGTTCTTC. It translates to CASSQDGLAYNEQFF.

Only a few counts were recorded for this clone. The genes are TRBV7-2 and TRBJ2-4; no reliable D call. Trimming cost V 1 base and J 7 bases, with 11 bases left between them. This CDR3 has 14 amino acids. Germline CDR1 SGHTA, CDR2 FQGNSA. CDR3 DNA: TGTGCCAGCAGCTTAGATGGTTTCAGTAACATTCAGTACTTC. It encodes CASSLDGFSNIQYF. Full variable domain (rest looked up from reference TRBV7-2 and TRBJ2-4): GAGVSQSPSNKVTEKGKDVELRCDPISGHTALYWYRQSLGQGLEFLIYFQGNSAPDKSGLPSDRFSAERTGGSVSTLTIQRTQQEDSAVYLCASSLDGFSNIQYFGAGTRLSVL.

The CDR3 DNA reads as TGTGCCAGCAGCCATCCTCTCCGTGGTAGCGGGCGATCCTCTAGCACAGATACGCAGTATTTT. It is translated as CASSHPLRGSGRSSSTDTQYF. The rearrangement joins TRBV4-2 to TRBJ2-3, with TRBD2 matching 7 bases. The CDR3 sequence is 21 residues long. Germline V CDR1 and CDR2: LGHNA, YNFKEQ. V lost 3 bases, J lost 0 bases, and 21 bases stayed unmatched.

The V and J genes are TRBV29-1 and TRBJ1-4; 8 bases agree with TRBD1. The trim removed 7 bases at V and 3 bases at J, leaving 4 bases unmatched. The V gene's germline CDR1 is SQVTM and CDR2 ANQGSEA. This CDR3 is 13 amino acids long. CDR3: CSARGQANEKLFF. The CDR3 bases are TGCAGCGCGAGGGGACAGGCTAATGAAAAACTGTTTTTT. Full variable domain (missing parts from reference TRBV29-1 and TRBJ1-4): SAVISQKPSRDICQRGTSLTIQCQVDSQVTMMFWYRQQPGQSLTLIATANQGSEATYESGFVIDKFPISRPNLTFSTLTVSNMSPEDSSIYLCSARGQANEKLFFGSGTQLSVL.

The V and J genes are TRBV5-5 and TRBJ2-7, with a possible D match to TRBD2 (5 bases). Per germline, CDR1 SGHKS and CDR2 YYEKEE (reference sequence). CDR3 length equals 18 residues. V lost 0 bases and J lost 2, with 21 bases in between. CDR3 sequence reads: CASSLDLAGLTNPYEQYF. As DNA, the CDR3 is TGTGCCAGCAGCTTGGATCTAGCCGGATTGACGAACCCCTACGAGCAGTACTTC.

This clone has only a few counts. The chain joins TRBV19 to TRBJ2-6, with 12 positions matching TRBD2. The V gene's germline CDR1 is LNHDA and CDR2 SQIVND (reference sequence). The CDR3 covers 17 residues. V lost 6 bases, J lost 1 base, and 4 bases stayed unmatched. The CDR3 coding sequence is TGTGCCAGTAGGATCCTAGCGGGGGGGTCTGGGGCCAACGTCCTGACTTTC. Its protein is CASRILAGGSGANVLTF.

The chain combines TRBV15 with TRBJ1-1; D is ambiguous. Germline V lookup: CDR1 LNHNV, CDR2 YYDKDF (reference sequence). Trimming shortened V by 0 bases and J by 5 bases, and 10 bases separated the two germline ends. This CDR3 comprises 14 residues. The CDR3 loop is CATSRDPGFTEAFF. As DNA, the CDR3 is TGTGCCACCAGCAGAGATCCCGGTTTTACTGAAGCTTTCTTT.

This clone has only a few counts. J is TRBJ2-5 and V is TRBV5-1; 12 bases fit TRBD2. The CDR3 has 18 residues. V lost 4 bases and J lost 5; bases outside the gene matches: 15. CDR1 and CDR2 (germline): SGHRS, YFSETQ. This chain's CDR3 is CASSPRGLAGGRYETQYF. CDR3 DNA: TGCGCCAGCAGCCCCCGCGGGCTAGCGGGGGGGAGATATGAGACCCAGTACTTC.

The CDR3 loop reads CASSLAGATGRNTEAFF. CDR3 nucleotide sequence: TGCGCCAGCAGCTTGGCTGGGGCCACAGGGAGGAACACTGAAGCTTTCTTT. This chain uses TRBV5-1 with TRBJ1-1, with D possibly matching TRBD1 (6 bases). This CDR3 contains 17 residues. Trimming took 0 bases from V and 1 from J, leaving 16 bases between them. Germline V gene data show CDR1 as SGHRS and CDR2 as YFSETQ.

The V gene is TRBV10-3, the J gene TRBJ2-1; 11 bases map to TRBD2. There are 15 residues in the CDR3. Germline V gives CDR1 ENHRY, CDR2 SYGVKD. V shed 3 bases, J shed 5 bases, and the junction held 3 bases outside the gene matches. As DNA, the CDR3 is TGTGCCATCAGTGACGGGACTAGCGGAAACAATGAGCAGTTCTTC. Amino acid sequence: CAISDGTSGNNEQFF.

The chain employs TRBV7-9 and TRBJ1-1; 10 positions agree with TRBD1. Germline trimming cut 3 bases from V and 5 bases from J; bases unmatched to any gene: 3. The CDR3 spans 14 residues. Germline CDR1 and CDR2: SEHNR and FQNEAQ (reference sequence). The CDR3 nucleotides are TGTGCCAGCAGCTTCGGACAGGGGGGGACTGAAGCTTTCTTT. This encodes CASSFGQGGTEAFF. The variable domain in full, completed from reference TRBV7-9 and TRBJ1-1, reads DTGVSQNPRHKITKRGQNVTFRCDPISEHNRLYWYRQTLGQGPEFLTYFQNEAQLEKSRLLSDRFSAERPKGSFSTLEIQRTEQGDSAMYLCASSFGQGGTEAFFGQGTRLTVV.

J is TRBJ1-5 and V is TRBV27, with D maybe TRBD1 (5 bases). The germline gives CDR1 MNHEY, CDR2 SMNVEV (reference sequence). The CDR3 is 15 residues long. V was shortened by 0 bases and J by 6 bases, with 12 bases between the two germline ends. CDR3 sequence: CASSLSLGTSQPQHF. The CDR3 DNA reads TGTGCCAGCAGTTTATCGTTAGGGACTAGTCAGCCCCAGCATTTT.

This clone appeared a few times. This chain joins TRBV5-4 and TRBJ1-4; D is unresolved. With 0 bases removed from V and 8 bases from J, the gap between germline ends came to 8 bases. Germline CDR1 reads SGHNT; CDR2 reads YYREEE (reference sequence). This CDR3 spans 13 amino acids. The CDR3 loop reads CASSLGRGEKLFF. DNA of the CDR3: TGTGCCAGCAGCTTGGGCAGAGGAGAAAAACTGTTTTTT. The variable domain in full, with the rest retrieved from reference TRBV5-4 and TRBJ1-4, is ETGVTQSPTHLIKTRGQQVTLRCSSQSGHNTVSWYQQALGQGPQFIFQYYREEENGRGNFPPRFSGLQFPNYSSELNVNALELDDSALYLCASSLGRGEKLFFGSGTQLSVL.